The 24 T cell receptor beta chains below were found in one sample sequenced in a study of cytomegalovirus exposure and HLA in healthy donors. Vbeta (60) and Jbeta (13) primers were used in the PCR. Profiled with immunoSEQ multiplex PCR; TCRdb holds only in-frame clones, not every one. The data contain over 70,000 clones, under 85% of them singletons. Sequencing was performed on PBMCs. The receptors originated from a male donor in good health and CMV-seronegative.

This chain connects TRBV27 to TRBJ2-7, with D maybe TRBD2 (8 bases). The CDR3 length is 20 residues. V dropped 0 bases and J dropped 3 bases, with 27 bases sitting between them. CDR1 is MNHEY, CDR2 SMNVEV, per germline (reference sequence). The CDR3 region has the DNA TGTGCCAGCAGTTTATCGGCCCCCTGGGGTTCGGGAGGGGGCAACTACGAGCAGTACTTC. Translating gives CASSLSAPWGSGGGNYEQYF.

The chain links TRBV10-3 to TRBJ1-4, with 7 bases aligning to TRBD1. Per germline, CDR1 ENHRY and CDR2 SYGVKD. The V gene end was trimmed by 6 bases and the J gene end by 7 bases; junction bases not matched to a gene: 5. The CDR3 has 13 amino acids. The CDR3 DNA reads as TGTGCCATCAGCCAGGGGGTTTCTGAAAAACTGTTTTTT. Amino acids: CAISQGVSEKLFF.

The chain is built from TRBV10-2 and TRBJ1-1; 11 nucleotides align to TRBD1. CDR1 WSHSY and CDR2 SAAADI come from the germline V gene. Losses at the gene ends were 6 bases for V and 6 bases for J; bases not matched to a gene: 3. CDR3 length: 13 residues. The CDR3 DNA reads TGCGCCAGCAGAAGGGACAGGGGGTCTGAAGCTTTCTTT. This codes for CASRRDRGSEAFF.

DNA of the CDR3: TGTGCCAGCAGTTTATATGGAAATGACGTGGGGGCCACCGGGGAGCTGTTTTTT. The encoded protein is CASSLYGNDVGATGELFF. V is TRBV27 and J is TRBJ2-2; TRBD1 might be the D (6 bases). There are 18 residues in the CDR3. Trimming left V 1 base short and J 4 bases short, with 19 bases between. Germline values: CDR1 MNHEY, CDR2 SMNVEV (reference sequence).

In its sample, this clone was seen a few times. V and J are TRBV4-3 and TRBJ2-7, with D possibly being TRBD1 (6 bases). V lost 3 bases to trimming and J lost 5 bases, with 11 bases between them. Looked up from germline, CDR1 is LGHNA and CDR2 is YSLEER. CDR3 size: 13 residues. The DNA of the CDR3 is TGCGCCAGCAGCCAGCTCCCAGGGGACGAGCAGTACTTC. Its translation: CASSQLPGDEQYF.

The chain has TRBV7-2 and TRBJ2-5; D unclear. The J call is in doubt because the DNA end fits TRBJ2-7 better. Germline-derived CDR1 and CDR2 are SGHTA and FQGNSA. This CDR3 has 16 residues. CDR3: CASSLIRSDVYYEQYF. Written as DNA, the CDR3 is TGTGCCAGCAGCTTAATAAGGTCCGACGTTTACTACGAGCAGTACTTC.

The chain carries TRBV29-1 and TRBJ2-1; maybe TRBD1 (6 bases). Trimming left V 7 bases short and J 7 bases short, with 11 bases between. The CDR3 contains 11 residues. The germline gives CDR1 SQVTM, CDR2 ANQGSEA. The CDR3 sequence: CSGGQRNEQFF. For the CDR3, the DNA is TGCAGCGGTGGACAGAGAAATGAGCAGTTCTTC.

V usage is TRBV4-1 and J usage is TRBJ1-2, with 12 bases identical to TRBD1. CDR3 length: 18 amino acids. Germline assignment: CDR1 MGHRA and CDR2 YSYEKL. The V and J ends lost 1 base and 4 bases, in that order; junction bases with no gene match: 10. The CDR3 reads CASSQGVGTGGFSYGYTF. CDR3 bases: TGCGCCAGCAGCCAAGGGGTGGGGACAGGGGGCTTCAGCTATGGCTACACCTTC.

This CDR3 reads CASSTRERGQGETQYF. The CDR3, as DNA: TGTGCCAGCAGCACCCGGGAGCGGGGACAGGGAGAGACCCAGTACTTC. V gene TRBV11-3 combines with J gene TRBJ2-5, with TRBD1 identical over 9 bases. The germline CDR1 and CDR2 sequences are SGHNT and YENEEA. The V and J ends lost 5 bases and 4 bases, in that order; junction bases with no gene match: 11. This CDR3 spans 16 amino acids.

The V gene is TRBV6-5, the J gene TRBJ1-2; D may be TRBD1 (6 bases). The V gene's germline CDR1 is MNHEY and CDR2 SVGAGI. The CDR3 length is 13 residues. V dropped 4 bases and J dropped 7 bases, with 13 bases sitting between them. The CDR3 here is CASSWDILAGYTF. CDR3 DNA sequence: TGTGCCAGCAGTTGGGACATCCTGGCTGGCTACACCTTC.

This rearrangement joins TRBV2 to TRBJ2-7, with D possibly being TRBD1 (6 bases). In germline, CDR1 is SNHLY, CDR2 FYNNEI. The CDR3 runs to 14 residues. Deletions cut 2 bases from V and 2 bases from J, with 10 bases between. The CDR3 DNA follows: TGTGCCAGCAGTGAATATAGGACAGCCTACGAGCAGTACTTC. As protein: CASSEYRTAYEQYF.

The J gene is TRBJ2-2, the V gene TRBV7-2; maybe TRBD2 (6 bases). The ends were cut back, 3 bases at V and 3 bases at J, with 17 bases in the middle. The germline V gene has CDR1 SGHTA and CDR2 FQGNSA. This CDR3 is 17 amino acids long. The CDR3 coding sequence is TGTGCCAGCAGCTTGAAGAGGGGTGGGAGGCACACCGGGGAGCTGTTTTTT. This codes for CASSLKRGGRHTGELFF. Full variable domain (rest looked up from reference TRBV7-2 and TRBJ2-2): GAGVSQSPSNKVTEKGKDVELRCDPISGHTALYWYRQSLGQGLEFLIYFQGNSAPDKSGLPSDRFSAERTGGSVSTLTIQRTQQEDSAVYLCASSLKRGGRHTGELFFGEGSRLTVL.

This chain uses TRBV2 with TRBJ2-1; TRBD2 might be the D (5 bases). The CDR3 has 14 residues. The V end lost 7 bases, the J end lost 3 bases, and 13 bases lay between the germline ends. Germline V CDR1 and CDR2: SNHLY, FYNNEI. The CDR3 region has the DNA TGTGCCAGCACACGAAGCGGAAGCTACAATGAGCAGTTCTTC. Its translation is CASTRSGSYNEQFF.

The J gene is TRBJ2-3, the V gene TRBV5-1, with no clear D. Germline assignment: CDR1 SGHRS and CDR2 YFSETQ. Trimming removed 2 bases from V and 0 bases from J, with 10 bases in between. CDR3 length: 15 amino acids. CDR3 coding DNA: TGCGCCAGCAGCTTTGGAGCTCGTAGCACAGATACGCAGTATTTT. This sequence encodes CASSFGARSTDTQYF.

The chain employs TRBV5-1 and TRBJ2-1; 8 positions match TRBD2. Germline V gene sequence: CDR1 SGHRS, CDR2 YFSETQ. V lost 0 bases, J lost 10 bases, and 9 bases stayed unmatched. The CDR3 totals 15 residues. The DNA of the CDR3 is TGCGCCAGCAGCTTGGAGGCGCGGGAGGCTGGGGAGCAGTTCTTC. Its translation is CASSLEAREAGEQFF. The variable domain in full, with the rest retrieved from reference TRBV5-1 and TRBJ2-1, is KAGVTQTPRYLIKTRGQQVTLSCSPISGHRSVSWYQQTPGQGLQFLFEYFSETQRNKGNFPGRFSGRQFSNSRSEMNVSTLELGDSALYLCASSLEAREAGEQFFGPGTRLTVL.

This clone was detected once. The chain joins TRBV28 to TRBJ2-2; D might be TRBD1 (6 bases). V was clipped by 5 bases and J by 0 bases, with 16 bases between them. Germline values: CDR1 MDHEN, CDR2 SYDVKM. The CDR3 sequence is 17 residues long. The CDR3 DNA reads as TGTGCCAGCAGTCGACCTCTCGACAGGTCGAACACCGGGGAGCTGTTTTTT. The encoded protein is CASSRPLDRSNTGELFF.

The V call is TRBV11-2, the J call TRBJ2-1, with D possibly matching TRBD2 (6 bases). CDR1 SGHAT and CDR2 FQNNGV come from the germline V gene. V lost 1 base to trimming and J lost 3 bases, with 10 bases between them. The CDR3 covers 15 residues. The DNA for the CDR3 is TGTGCCAGCAGCTTAGTTCCGGGACTCTACAATGAGCAGTTCTTC. It yields the protein CASSLVPGLYNEQFF.

The V gene is TRBV27, the J gene TRBJ2-2, with 11 positions matching TRBD1. Germline lookup yields CDR1 MNHEY and CDR2 SMNVEV (reference sequence). V lost 7 bases to trimming and J lost 7 bases; unmatched junction nucleotides: 11. There are 16 residues in the CDR3. The CDR3 DNA sequence: TGTGCCAGCAAGATCGGGACAGGGGGTACCTACGGGGAGCTGTTTTTT. As protein: CASKIGTGGTYGELFF.

This chain connects TRBV13 to TRBJ1-2, with D perhaps TRBD1 (5 bases). This CDR3 spans 15 amino acids. The V and J ends lost 5 bases and 0 bases respectively, with 13 bases between them. Looked up from germline, CDR1 is PRHDT and CDR2 is FYEKMQ (reference sequence). Here the CDR3 reads CASSVLTASNYGYTF. CDR3 nucleotides: TGTGCCAGCAGCGTGTTGACAGCCTCTAACTATGGCTACACCTTC. The full variable domain, completed using reference TRBV13 and TRBJ1-2, is AAGVIQSPRHLIKEKRETATLKCYPIPRHDTVYWYQQGPGQDPQFLISFYEKMQSDKGSIPDRFSAQQFSDYHSELNMSSLELGDSALYFCASSVLTASNYGYTFGSGTRLTVV.

The genes are TRBV19 and TRBJ1-5; D is perhaps TRBD1 (6 bases). Germline CDR1 is LNHDA and CDR2 is SQIVND (reference sequence). This CDR3 contains 14 residues. Trimming removed 4 bases at V and 2 bases at J, with 9 bases between. The CDR3 loop reads CASSSSGGNQPQHF. The CDR3 DNA follows: TGTGCCAGTAGTAGTTCAGGGGGCAATCAGCCCCAGCATTTT.

This clone has a single count. The chain uses TRBV5-1 and TRBJ2-7, with 7 bases identical to TRBD1. The CDR3 is made up of 14 amino acids. CDR1 and CDR2 (germline): SGHRS, YFSETQ. The J segment lost 2 bases and the V segment lost 5 bases, leaving 7 bases of the junction unmatched. The CDR3 DNA reads as TGCGCCAGCAGTTCCGGGACAGACCCCTACGAGCAGTACTTC. This translates into CASSSGTDPYEQYF.

This chain links TRBV6-1 with TRBJ1-3; 7 nucleotides match TRBD1. The J segment lost 4 bases and the V segment lost 6 bases, leaving 6 bases of the junction unmatched. The CDR3 has 14 residues. From germline, CDR1 is MNHNS and CDR2 SASEGT. CDR3 bases: TGTGCCAGCAGCACAGGGGCGCCCGGAAACACCATATATTTT. Its protein is CASSTGAPGNTIYF.

The genes are TRBV7-9 and TRBJ2-5; 7 bases align to TRBD1. Gene TRBJ2-7 matches the end of the DNA better, so the J call may be wrong. The CDR3 runs 14 residues. Germline CDR1 is SEHNR and CDR2 is FQNEAQ (reference sequence). The CDR3 protein is CASSLRQGIYEQYF. The DNA of the CDR3 is TGTGCCAGCAGCTTAAGACAGGGTATCTACGAGCAGTACTTC.

The chain joins TRBV4-3 to TRBJ1-1, with D possibly TRBD1 on 5 matching bases. V was clipped by 0 bases and J by 4 bases, with 9 bases between them. CDR3 length: 14 amino acids. CDR1 and CDR2 from the germline V gene are LGHNA and YSLEER. DNA for the CDR3: TGCGCCAGCAGCCAAGAAGCAGGGCCCACTGAAGCTTTCTTT. It codes for CASSQEAGPTEAFF.